Presented here are 2 T cell receptor beta chains from one specimen sequenced in a study of T-cell reconstitution after alpha-beta-depleted transplantation in children. Unique molecular identifiers were incorporated when the TCRbeta library was constructed. TCRdb itself ran the PCR reads through MiXCR, one entry per CDR3 protein. The table has roughly 500,000 distinct CDR3 sequences, roughly 33% seen once. The specimen was PBMCs from the stem cell graft donor, collected from the stem cell graft. These receptors were taken from a human donor who donated a stem cell graft to a child with aplastic anemia.

The CDR3 loop reads CASSLTVNGYTF. CDR3 in DNA: TGTGCCAGCAGTCTGACAGTCAATGGCTACACCTTC. V gene TRBV12-3 or TRBV12-4 combines with J gene TRBJ1-2; D may be TRBD1 (5 bases). With 5 bases removed from V and 6 bases from J, the gap between germline ends came to 10 bases. There are 12 residues in the CDR3.

The chain employs TRBV18 and TRBJ1-1; D ambiguous. V was clipped by 2 bases and J by 0 bases, with 10 bases between them. The CDR3 has 15 residues. CDR1 and CDR2 from the germline V gene are KGHSH and LQKENI. CDR3 nucleotides: TGTGCCAGCTCACCATACCTACAGCTGAACACTGAAGCTTTCTTT. Translating it yields CASSPYLQLNTEAFF.